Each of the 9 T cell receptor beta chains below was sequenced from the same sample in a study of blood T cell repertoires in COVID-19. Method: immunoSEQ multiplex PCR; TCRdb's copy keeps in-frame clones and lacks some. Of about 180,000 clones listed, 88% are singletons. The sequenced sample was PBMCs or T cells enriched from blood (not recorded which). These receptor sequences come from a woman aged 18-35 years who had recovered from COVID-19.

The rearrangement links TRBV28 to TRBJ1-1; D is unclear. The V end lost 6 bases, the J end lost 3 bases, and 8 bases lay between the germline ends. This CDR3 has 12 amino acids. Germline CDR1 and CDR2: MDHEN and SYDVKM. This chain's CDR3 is CASSELDTEAFF. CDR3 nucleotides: TGTGCCAGCAGCGAACTGGACACTGAAGCTTTCTTT.

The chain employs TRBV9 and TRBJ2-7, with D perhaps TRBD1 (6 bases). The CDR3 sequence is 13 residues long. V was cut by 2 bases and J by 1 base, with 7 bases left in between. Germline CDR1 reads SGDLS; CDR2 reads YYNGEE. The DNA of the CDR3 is TGTGCCAGCAGCGTCGGACAGTCCTACGAGCAGTACTTC. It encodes CASSVGQSYEQYF.

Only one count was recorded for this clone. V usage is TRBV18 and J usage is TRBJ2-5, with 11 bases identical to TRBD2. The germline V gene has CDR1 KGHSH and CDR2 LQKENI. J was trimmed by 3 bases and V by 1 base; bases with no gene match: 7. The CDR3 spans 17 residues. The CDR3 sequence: CASSPRAPGLAEETQYF. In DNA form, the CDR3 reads TGTGCCAGCTCACCACGAGCGCCGGGACTAGCGGAAGAGACCCAGTACTTC.

In DNA, the CDR3 is TGTGCCAGCAGCCAAGGGACTGGCCCTACGCAGTATTTT. This codes for CASSQGTGPTQYF. V and J are TRBV3-1 (or the pseudogene TRBV3-2) and TRBJ2-3; D possibly corresponds to TRBD2 (5 bases). Germline loops: CDR1 LGHDT, CDR2 YNNKEL (reference sequence). The CDR3 is 13 amino acids. The V end was cut by 1 base, the J end by 8 bases, with 10 bases between.

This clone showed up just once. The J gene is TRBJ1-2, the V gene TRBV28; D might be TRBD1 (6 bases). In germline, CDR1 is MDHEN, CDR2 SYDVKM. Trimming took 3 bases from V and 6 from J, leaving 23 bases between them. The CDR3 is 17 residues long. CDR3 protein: CASSLFPTLTGSDGYTF. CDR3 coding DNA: TGTGCCAGCAGTTTGTTTCCTACCCTTACAGGGAGTGATGGCTACACCTTC.

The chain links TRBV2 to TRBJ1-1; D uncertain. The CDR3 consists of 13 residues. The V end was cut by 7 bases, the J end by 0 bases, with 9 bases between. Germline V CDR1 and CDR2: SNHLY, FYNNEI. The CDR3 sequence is CASKNDLNTEAFF. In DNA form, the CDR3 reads TGTGCCAGCAAGAATGACTTGAACACTGAAGCTTTCTTT.

The CDR3 region has the DNA TGTGCCAGCAGTTACTCGGGACAGGGATTATCACCCCTCCACTTT. It specifies CASSYSGQGLSPLHF. The J gene is TRBJ1-6, the V gene TRBV6-5; the match to TRBD1 covers 9 bases. CDR1 and CDR2 from the germline V gene are MNHEY and SVGAGI. Trimming took 0 bases from V and 10 from J; bases not matched to a gene: 4. The CDR3 has 15 amino acids.

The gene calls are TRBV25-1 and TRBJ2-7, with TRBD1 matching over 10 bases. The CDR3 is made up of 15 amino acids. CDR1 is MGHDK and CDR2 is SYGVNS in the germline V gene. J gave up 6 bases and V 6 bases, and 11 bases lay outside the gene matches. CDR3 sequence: CASRGNRDRGSEQYF. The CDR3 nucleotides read TGTGCCAGCAGGGGGAACCGGGACAGGGGTTCCGAGCAGTACTTC.

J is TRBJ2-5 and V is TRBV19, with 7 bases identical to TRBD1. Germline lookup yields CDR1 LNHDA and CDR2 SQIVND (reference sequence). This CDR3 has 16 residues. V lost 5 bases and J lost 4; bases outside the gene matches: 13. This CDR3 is CASSGNRGDPGETQYF. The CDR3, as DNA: TGTGCCAGTAGTGGGAACAGGGGCGATCCCGGAGAGACCCAGTACTTC.